The clone carrying this T cell receptor (beta chain) was detected a few times. The antigen remains unidentified. J gave up 3 bases and V 2 bases, and 5 bases lay outside the gene matches. The CDR3 covers 15 residues. Germline V gene data show CDR1 as SNHLY and CDR2 as FYNNEI. The data were taken from a study of early T cells in non-severe SARS-CoV-2 infection. Study-wide context: The study sequenced bulk RNA from unsorted whole blood, with chains unpaired. Study-wide points: The VDJdb matching leaned toward anti-spike CD8 responses and overlooked private and CD4 specificities.

Unique molecular identifiers tagged individual cDNA molecules. One entry per CDR3 protein, called by TCRdb with MiXCR from the 5' RACE reads. The data contain approximately 70,000 distinct CDR3 sequences, 4.6% of them seen just once; the ten biggest clones take up approximately 3.6%. The sequencing here drew on whole blood, taken at baseline. This receptor was taken from an adult who was a healthcare worker with PCR-confirmed SARS-CoV-2 infection or an uninfected control (not recorded which). The donor label of this sample is uncertain. The V gene is TRBV2, the J gene TRBJ2-7; 9 bases line up with TRBD2. CDR3 amino acids: CASSELELAGYEQYF. The CDR3 bases are TGTGCCAGCAGTGAATTGGAACTAGCGGGCTACGAGCAGTACTTC.